Sequencing of this TCR beta chain was carried out in a study of siplizumab effects on memory and regulatory T cells. Study-wide findings and caveats: It was not possible to assign a naive or memory phenotype to roughly 80-95% of proliferating CD4+ or CD8+ clones. Naive T cells seemed more diverse than memory cells; they also seemed major alloresponse contributors. Alloreactive clones mapping to unstimulated subsets formed only a minor fraction.

On this clone: Its cognate antigen is unknown.

Measured with immunoSEQ multiplex PCR; TCRdb has only the in-frame clones, and not every one. The data show 75,000 to 100,000 clones, over 85% seen once. There are 14 residues in the CDR3. The V gene end was trimmed by 6 bases and the J gene end by 2 bases; junction bases not matched to a gene: 4. Germline assignment: CDR1 SGHAT and CDR2 FQNNGV. The rearrangement joins TRBV11-2 to TRBJ1-2; 9 bases match TRBD1. The material sequenced was non-Treg CD4+ T cells sorted from blood. The receptor's source is a human donor in good health. CDR3 in DNA: TGTGCCAGCAGTAGGGGACAGGGAAACTATGGCTACACCTTC. Amino acid sequence: CASSRGQGNYGYTF.